These 30 T cell receptor beta chains share one sample of origin, sequenced in a study of identical twins. TCRdb reprocessed the 5' RACE reads with MiXCR, giving one entry per CDR3 protein. The data show roughly 1,500,000 distinct CDR3 sequences, about 31% seen once. Input material: cord blood. These receptors all stem from a newborn girl in good health.

This clonotype has more than one count but fewer than ten. This chain connects TRBV29-1 to TRBJ2-3, with TRBD1 matching over 8 bases. The CDR3 covers 11 residues. With 7 bases clipped from V and 4 bases from J, the junction kept 1 base outside the gene matches. CDR1 is SQVTM, CDR2 ANQGSEA, per germline. The DNA of the CDR3 is TGCAGCGACAGGGGGGCAGATACGCAGTATTTT. Translation: CSDRGADTQYF.

This clonotype was found many times. This sequence joins TRBV5-1 and TRBJ2-1, with D uncertain. V lost 1 base to trimming and J lost 9 bases, with 8 bases between them. This CDR3 region has 12 residues. Germline CDR1 is SGHRS and CDR2 is YFSETQ. CDR3 region: CASSLIGGEQFF. The CDR3 DNA is TGCGCCAGCAGCTTGATTGGCGGTGAGCAGTTCTTC.

This clonotype was seen a few times. V usage is TRBV25-1 and J usage is TRBJ2-3; 10 nucleotides agree with TRBD1. Germline loops: CDR1 MGHDK, CDR2 SYGVNS. Trimming took 1 base from V and 0 from J; bases not matched to a gene: 7. The CDR3 has 18 residues. In nucleotides, the CDR3 is TGTGCCAGCAGTGAATTGGGGCGGGGACAGGGGAGCACAGATACGCAGTATTTT. Translated, it gives CASSELGRGQGSTDTQYF.

This clonotype was picked up a small number of times. The chain uses TRBV3-1 and TRBJ2-7; 8 bases map to TRBD1. CDR3 length equals 16 residues. Looked up from germline, CDR1 is LGHDT and CDR2 is YNNKEL (reference sequence). The V and J ends lost 2 bases and 5 bases, in that order; junction bases with no gene match: 11. CDR3 region: CASSQPTGTGSHEQYF. CDR3 sequence (DNA): TGTGCCAGCAGCCAACCTACCGGGACAGGTTCTCACGAGCAGTACTTC.

This clonotype was seen repeatedly, ten times or more. J is TRBJ2-1 and V is TRBV29-1, with 8 bases identical to TRBD1. J was trimmed by 4 bases and V by 0 bases; bases with no gene match: 5. Per germline, CDR1 SQVTM and CDR2 ANQGSEA. The CDR3 contains 15 residues. CDR3 bases: TGCAGCGTTGAAGATCCGGACAGGGTATACAATGAGCAGTTCTTC. Translating gives CSVEDPDRVYNEQFF.

The chain couples TRBV15 to TRBJ2-1; D might be TRBD2 (5 bases). Germline CDR1 is LNHNV and CDR2 is YYDKDF (reference sequence). Trimming cost V 6 bases and J 2 bases, with 8 bases left between them. This CDR3 spans 13 amino acids. This chain's CDR3 is CATREGTYNEQFF. The CDR3 bases are TGTGCCACCAGAGAGGGTACCTACAATGAGCAGTTCTTC. Variable domain in full (rest from reference TRBV15 and TRBJ2-1): DAMVIQNPRYQVTQFGKPVTLSCSQTLNHNVMYWYQQKSSQAPKLLFHYYDKDFNNEADTPDNFQSRRPNTSFCFLDIRSPGLGDTAMYLCATREGTYNEQFFGPGTRLTVL.

The genes are TRBV6-5 and TRBJ2-1, with D uncertain. CDR1 is MNHEY, CDR2 SVGAGI, per germline. Trimming took 0 bases from V and 8 from J, leaving 11 bases between them. This CDR3 spans 14 amino acids. CDR3 amino acids: CASSYSTSSDEQFF. The CDR3 nucleotides are TGTGCCAGCAGTTACTCGACCAGCAGCGATGAGCAGTTCTTC.

The V and J genes are TRBV10-3 and TRBJ1-1; 8 nucleotides align to TRBD1. The junction had 4 bases not matched to a gene; V was cut back by 6 bases and J by 4 bases. Germline CDR1 and CDR2: ENHRY and SYGVKD. This CDR3 is built from 13 residues. The CDR3 spells CAISDRGTTEAFF. CDR3 nucleotides: TGTGCCATCAGCGACAGGGGTACCACTGAAGCTTTCTTT.

This clonotype was detected once. The CDR3 here is CASSDAGLNEQFF. The CDR3 bases are TGTGCCAGCAGTGATGCGGGTTTAAATGAGCAGTTCTTC. The rearrangement joins TRBV25-1 to TRBJ2-1, with D maybe TRBD2 (5 bases). Trimming stripped 3 bases from V and 7 bases from J, with 10 bases between. The CDR3 has 13 amino acids. Looked up from germline, CDR1 is MGHDK and CDR2 is SYGVNS.

The J gene is TRBJ2-5, the V gene TRBV11-3, with a weak D call TRBD2 (7 bases). Trimming stripped 4 bases from V and 7 bases from J, with 13 bases between. CDR1 and CDR2 (germline): SGHNT, YENEEA. The CDR3 covers 13 residues. The CDR3 loop reads CASSWERGATQYF. The CDR3 region has the DNA TGTGCCAGCAGCTGGGAACGGGGGGCGACCCAGTACTTC.

The rearrangement uses TRBV21-1 and TRBJ2-7; TRBD1, the table's D call, lacks a check against the DNA. TRBV21-1 is termed a pseudogene. The CDR3 is 16 residues long. The CDR3 nucleotides read TGTGCCAGCAGCACCTGCCGGGAATCTTGCGTCTACGAGCAGTACTTC. This codes for CASSTCRESCVYEQYF.

The chain uses TRBV18 and TRBJ2-5; the match to TRBD2 covers 7 bases. The CDR3 is made up of 15 amino acids. V shed 2 bases, J shed 11 bases, and the junction held 14 bases outside the gene matches. Germline CDR1 KGHSH, CDR2 LQKENI. The CDR3 DNA follows: TGTGCCAGCTCACCATTAGGCGGGAGTGTGAATGAGCAGTACTTC. It specifies CASSPLGGSVNEQYF.

The V gene is TRBV5-1, the J gene TRBJ2-2; D ambiguous. Germline assignment: CDR1 SGHRS and CDR2 YFSETQ. The CDR3 runs 13 residues. The V end lost 1 base, the J end lost 6 bases, and 7 bases lay between the germline ends. This chain's CDR3 is CASSLLEPGELFF. CDR3 nucleotides: TGCGCCAGCAGCTTGCTCGAACCCGGGGAGCTGTTTTTT.

This clonotype has just a few counts. This rearrangement joins TRBV19 to TRBJ1-5; D gene uncertain. Deletions cut 3 bases from V and 3 bases from J, with 3 bases between. The CDR3 is 12 amino acids. The germline V gene has CDR1 LNHDA and CDR2 SQIVND (reference sequence). The CDR3 nucleotides are TGTGCCAGTAGTATGGTCAATCAGCCCCAGCATTTT. This gives the protein CASSMVNQPQHF.

This chain joins TRBV25-1 and TRBJ2-1; TRBD1 matches 10 bases. V shed 2 bases and J 3 bases; nucleotides not matched to a gene: 1. Germline values: CDR1 MGHDK, CDR2 SYGVNS. The length of the CDR3 is 15 residues. CDR3 protein: CASSEGQGVYNEQFF. The CDR3 DNA is TGTGCCAGCAGTGAAGGACAGGGGGTCTACAATGAGCAGTTCTTC.

This clonotype was observed a few times. J is TRBJ2-7 and V is TRBV20-1; D remains ambiguous. The CDR3 totals 13 residues. V was trimmed by 1 base and J by 2 bases, leaving 9 bases between them. Germline CDR1 and CDR2: DFQATT and SNEGSKA (reference sequence). The DNA of the CDR3 is TGCAGTGCTAGAGTTCCCCCGGCCTACGAGCAGTACTTC. Its protein product is CSARVPPAYEQYF.

This clonotype occurred many times. This rearrangement joins TRBV7-2 to TRBJ2-3; 9 nucleotides align to TRBD2. The V segment lost 5 bases and the J segment 1 base; nucleotides outside the gene matches: 10. The germline CDR1 and CDR2 sequences are SGHTA and FQGNSA. The CDR3 length is 17 residues. The CDR3 sequence is CASSPRTSAFRTDTQYF. CDR3 DNA sequence: TGTGCCAGCAGCCCCAGGACTAGCGCGTTTCGCACAGATACGCAGTATTTT.

This clonotype was seen ten or more times. V usage is TRBV20-1 and J usage is TRBJ2-3; 10 bases are a match to TRBD2. Germline values: CDR1 DFQATT, CDR2 SNEGSKA (reference sequence). This CDR3 is built from 14 residues. V gave up 5 bases and J gave up 2 bases; unmatched junction bases: 4. CDR3 DNA sequence: TGCAGTGCTGCCGGGACTAGCGCCACAGATACGCAGTATTTT. Its protein product is CSAAGTSATDTQYF.

The chain has TRBV4-2 and TRBJ2-5; 8 bases line up with TRBD1. This CDR3 is 14 amino acids long. CDR1 and CDR2 (germline): LGHNA, YNFKEQ. The V segment lost 1 base and the J segment 6 bases; nucleotides outside the gene matches: 4. This chain's CDR3 is CASSQAGGVQTQYF. The CDR3 nucleotides read TGTGCCAGCAGCCAAGCAGGGGGCGTACAGACCCAGTACTTC.

This clonotype was seen a few times. A read error may produce the germline difference seen at one junction end. The chain has TRBV24-1 and TRBJ1-2, with D tentatively TRBD1 (6 bases). CDR3 length: 12 amino acids. The germline gives CDR1 KGHDR, CDR2 SFDVKD. The DNA for the CDR3 is TGTGCCCCCAGTGATTCCGACAGGAGCTACACCTTC. Translating it yields CAPSDSDRSYTF.

This clonotype was detected only a few times. The J gene is TRBJ1-4, the V gene TRBV12-3 or TRBV12-4, with D unclear. This CDR3 contains 14 residues. The V end was cut by 2 bases, the J end by 11 bases, with 15 bases between. CDR3 sequence reads: CASSLPVSRNKLFF. DNA of the CDR3: TGTGCCAGCAGTTTACCGGTTAGCCGGAACAAACTGTTTTTT.

The chain has TRBV18 and TRBJ1-4; 9 nucleotides line up with TRBD1. J lost 6 bases, V lost 3 bases, and 14 bases had no gene match. The CDR3 has 18 residues. Germline CDR1 and CDR2: KGHSH and LQKENI. The CDR3 spells CASSPGTGTVAGDEKLFF. The CDR3 DNA reads as TGTGCCAGCTCACCCGGGACAGGGACTGTGGCCGGCGATGAAAAACTGTTTTTT. Filled out from reference TRBV18 and TRBJ1-4, the complete variable domain reads NAGVMQNPRHLVRRRGQEARLRCSPMKGHSHVYWYRQLPEEGLKFMVYLQKENIIDESGMPKERFSAEFPKEGPSILRIQQVVRGDSAAYFCASSPGTGTVAGDEKLFFGSGTQLSVL.

The chain combines TRBV3-1 with TRBJ1-1, with D unresolved. V was cut by 0 bases and J by 3 bases, with 17 bases left in between. From germline, CDR1 is LGHDT and CDR2 YNNKEL (reference sequence). CDR3 length: 17 residues. The CDR3 is CASSQERVGMRYTEAFF. In DNA form, the CDR3 reads TGTGCCAGCAGCCAAGAAAGGGTGGGAATGAGGTACACTGAAGCTTTCTTT.

This sequence joins TRBV20-1 and TRBJ1-6; D unresolved. The CDR3 loop spans 11 amino acids. With 3 bases removed from V and 10 bases from J, the gap between germline ends came to 7 bases. Germline V lookup: CDR1 DFQATT, CDR2 SNEGSKA (reference sequence). The CDR3 DNA reads as TGCAGTGCTAGGGGAACCTCACCCCTCCACTTT. This sequence encodes CSARGTSPLHF.

Ten or more counts support this clonotype. The gene calls are TRBV6-6 and TRBJ2-7; D is undetermined. The germline V gene has CDR1 MNHNY and CDR2 SVGAGI (reference sequence). This CDR3 is built from 12 residues. The V end lost 4 bases, the J end lost 6 bases, and 10 bases lay between the germline ends. DNA of the CDR3: TGTGCCAGCAGTTTCCTTGGGCTCGAGCAGTACTTC. As protein: CASSFLGLEQYF.

The chain carries TRBV25-1 and TRBJ1-2; 7 positions match TRBD1. Germline CDR1 is MGHDK and CDR2 is SYGVNS. The CDR3 runs to 14 residues. V was clipped by 6 bases and J by 6 bases; unmatched bases: 10. As DNA, the CDR3 is TGTGCCAGCAGCCCATATGACAGGGTCAATGGCTACACCTTC. The encoded protein is CASSPYDRVNGYTF.

This chain connects TRBV27 to TRBJ2-1; tentative D call: TRBD1 (5 bases). From germline, CDR1 is MNHEY and CDR2 SMNVEV (reference sequence). The CDR3 has 14 amino acids. Trimming stripped 0 bases from V and 13 bases from J, with 16 bases between. The CDR3 here is CASSLSYRLETQFF. The CDR3 nucleotides are TGTGCCAGCAGTTTATCGTACAGGCTAGAGACCCAGTTCTTC.

This clonotype was picked up many times. The CDR3 sequence is CSVMGQQETQYF. The CDR3, as DNA: TGCAGCGTTATGGGACAACAAGAGACCCAGTACTTC. The chain carries TRBV29-1 and TRBJ2-5; tentative D call: TRBD1 (6 bases). V lost 5 bases to trimming and J lost 2 bases, with 9 bases between them. Germline V gene lookup returns CDR1 SQVTM and CDR2 ANQGSEA. The CDR3 contains 12 residues.

This clonotype was counted many times. The gene calls are TRBV28 and TRBJ2-5, with D tentatively TRBD2 (5 bases). The germline gives CDR1 MDHEN, CDR2 SYDVKM. V was pared by 3 bases and J by 2 bases, with 10 bases between. CDR3 length: 14 amino acids. The CDR3 DNA reads as TGTGCCAGCAGTTTCCGGAGCGGACAAGAGACCCAGTACTTC. As protein: CASSFRSGQETQYF.

The rearrangement links TRBV15 to TRBJ2-1; no clear D gene. From germline, CDR1 is LNHNV and CDR2 YYDKDF (reference sequence). V dropped 5 bases and J dropped 4 bases, with 15 bases sitting between them. The CDR3 extends over 15 amino acids. CDR3 region: CATSSGLQEYNEQFF. For the CDR3, the DNA is TGTGCCACCAGCTCCGGGCTCCAGGAGTACAATGAGCAGTTCTTC.